These 5 T cell receptor beta chains came from one sample sequenced in a study of T cell responses to AZD1222 COVID-19 vaccine. Clones were sequenced by immunoSEQ multiplex PCR, and TCRdb holds only the in-frame ones, with some missing. This sample has about 200,000 clones, with 92% found just once. The sequencing used peripheral blood, collected on day 0 of AZD1222 vaccination. The receptor source for this set is an adult in good health.

This rearrangement joins TRBV25-1 to TRBJ2-3; either TRBD1 or TRBD2 may fit D (6 bases each). This CDR3 region has 13 residues. CDR1 is MGHDK and CDR2 is SYGVNS in the germline V gene. The germline V and J ends were trimmed by 4 bases and 4 bases, with 9 bases remaining between them. In DNA form, the CDR3 reads TGTGCCAGCAGTGGAAGGGGGGCAGATACGCAGTATTTT. Translated: CASSGRGADTQYF.

With respect to this clone: The same CDR3 arises from other DNA sequences in this sample as well. This chain links TRBV18 with TRBJ1-1; possible D gene TRBD1, 5 bases. CDR3 length: 14 amino acids. Trimming took off 2 bases at V and 2 bases at J, with 9 bases between the two ends. Germline V CDR1 and CDR2: KGHSH, LQKENI. Here the CDR3 DNA reads TGTGCCAGCTCACCAATCCAGGGAAACACTGAAGCTTTCTTT. This translates into CASSPIQGNTEAFF.

This clone was counted once. The chain is built from TRBV6-2 or TRBV6-3 and TRBJ2-3; 7 bases agree with TRBD2. Germline V lookup: CDR1 MNHEY, CDR2 SVGEGT. The CDR3 consists of 15 residues. Trimming removed 6 bases from V and 5 bases from J; junction bases left unmatched: 11. CDR3 in DNA: TGTGCCAGCAGCTTGGGGGGGTTAATAGTAGATACGCAGTATTTT. Translated: CASSLGGLIVDTQYF.

The chain has TRBV7-3 and TRBJ1-1; the match to TRBD1 covers 9 bases. CDR3 length equals 15 residues. V shed 6 bases, J shed 7 bases, and the junction held 12 bases outside the gene matches. Germline V gene sequence: CDR1 SGHTA, CDR2 FQGTGA. The CDR3 DNA follows: TGTGCCAGCAGTGCCAGCAACAGGGGGCAGGGTGAAGCTTTCTTT. Translating gives CASSASNRGQGEAFF.

The chain combines TRBV10-3 with TRBJ2-1; TRBD1 is a possible D gene (6 bases). Trimming removed 6 bases from V and 7 bases from J, with 19 bases in between. Germline CDR1 is ENHRY and CDR2 is SYGVKD. The CDR3 spans 15 residues. The CDR3 DNA follows: TGTGCCATCAGCTCAACAGGGATCGGGACAAATGAGCAGTTCTTC. It codes for CAISSTGIGTNEQFF.